These T cell receptor beta chains were read from a single sample in a study of T-cell reconstitution after alpha-beta-depleted transplantation in children. Using its own MiXCR run on the PCR reads, TCRdb lists one record per CDR3 protein. Altogether 120,000 to 150,000 distinct CDR3 sequences are present, roughly 9% being singletons, with the ten largest covering 15% to 20%. Sequenced material: PBMCs, mostly from graft donor cells, taken 180 days after TCRalphabeta/CD19-depleted stem cell transplant. Receptors originate from a female patient aged 2 to 10 who had a stem cell transplant for congenital amegakaryocytic thrombocytopenia, so the T cells may come from the graft donor. The CDR3 runs from the conserved cysteine through the conserved F or W. The D gene is left open where the match is weak. Size values are once, few and many counts, or a class for expanded clones, and some rows have none.

V: TRBV7-9; J: TRBJ2-7; D: .; size: many; DNA: TGTGCCAGCAGCCCGGGGGCCAGGAACTACGAGCAGTACTTC; CDR3: CASSPGARNYEQYF
V: TRBV30; J: TRBJ2-5; D: .; size: .; DNA: TGTGCCTGCCACCCTCATCTCCTCGCATCTCGGGACTTGGTCCACCAAGAGACCCAGTACTTC; CDR3: CACHPHLLASRDLVHQETQYF
V: TRBV18; J: TRBJ1-4; D: .; size: many; DNA: TGTGCCAGCTCACCAAAGAGGCGGAATAATGAAAAACTGTTTTTT; CDR3: CASSPKRRNNEKLFF
V: TRBV7-2; J: TRBJ2-3; D: .; size: many; DNA: TGTGCCAGCAGCTTACTCCCCAGGGCGTATAGCACAGATACGCAGTATTTT; CDR3: CASSLLPRAYSTDTQYF
V: TRBV6-2/TRBV6-3; J: TRBJ1-1; D: TRBD1; size: many; DNA: TGTGCCAGCAGTCTACAGGGGCTAGATACTGAAGCTTTCTTT; CDR3: CASSLQGLDTEAFF
V: TRBV20-1; J: TRBJ1-6; D: .; size: many; DNA: TGCAGTGCTAGCCCCCATTCACCCCTCCACTTT; CDR3: CSASPHSPLHF
V: TRBV6-1; J: TRBJ2-5; D: TRBD1; size: many; DNA: TGTGCCAGCAGGGACAGGGAAGACGAGACCCAGTACTTC; CDR3: CASRDREDETQYF
V: TRBV6-2/TRBV6-3; J: TRBJ2-7; D: TRBD1; size: .; DNA: TGTGCCAGCAGCAATTGGGACAGGGGACCCTACGAGCAGTACTTC; CDR3: CASSNWDRGPYEQYF
V: TRBV5-1; J: TRBJ2-3; D: .; size: many; DNA: TGCGCCAGCCAAAAGCAGCGAATCTCAGATACGCAGTATTTC; CDR3: CASQKQRISDTQYF
V: TRBV13; J: TRBJ2-1; D: TRBD2; size: many; DNA: TGTGCCAGCAGCACCTTAAGCGGGATTCCCTACAATGAGCAGTTCTTC; CDR3: CASSTLSGIPYNEQFF
V: TRBV20-1; J: TRBJ2-1; D: .; size: few; DNA: TGCAGTGCTAGGTCGCCGAGCAATGAGCAGTTCTTC; CDR3: CSARSPSNEQFF
V: TRBV7-6; J: TRBJ2-1; D: .; size: .; DNA: TGTGCCAGCAGCCTGGGACACGTAGGGTATGAGCAGTTCTTC; CDR3: CASSLGHVGYEQFF
V: TRBV25-1; J: TRBJ2-5; D: .; size: many; DNA: TGTGCCAGCAGTGAAGCAGGTTTCCAAGAGACCCAGTACTTC; CDR3: CASSEAGFQETQYF
V: TRBV25-1; J: TRBJ2-1; D: .; size: many; DNA: TGTGCCAGCAGTGAATCTAGTTGGAGCAATGAGCAGTTCTTC; CDR3: CASSESSWSNEQFF
V: TRBV28; J: TRBJ2-7; D: .; size: many; DNA: TGTGCCAGCAGGCAGACAAGGCTCTCCTACGAGCAGTACTTC; CDR3: CASRQTRLSYEQYF
V: TRBV6-5; J: TRBJ1-5; D: TRBD1; size: many; DNA: TGTGCCAGCAGTTCGCGGACAGGACCCGGGCAGCCCCAGCATTTT; CDR3: CASSSRTGPGQPQHF
V: TRBV4-2; J: TRBJ2-1; D: .; size: few; DNA: TGTGCCAGCAGCGGGGGGGGGGCGTGGGAGGGCCCTAATGAGCAGTTCTTC; CDR3: CASSGGGAWEGPNEQFF
V: TRBV5-1; J: TRBJ2-3; D: .; size: many; DNA: TGCGCCAGCAGCTTGGGGAACACCATCACAGATACGCAGTATTTT; CDR3: CASSLGNTITDTQYF
V: TRBV20-1; J: TRBJ2-1; D: .; size: many; DNA: TGCAGTGCCCGGACTGTAAGCTCCTACAATGAGCAGTTCTTC; CDR3: CSARTVSSYNEQFF
V: TRBV29-1; J: TRBJ2-3; D: TRBD2; size: many; DNA: TGCAGCGTCCTCTTCACGGGACTAGCAGCCGCAGATACGCAGTATTTT; CDR3: CSVLFTGLAAADTQYF
V: TRBV20-1; J: TRBJ2-5; D: .; size: few; DNA: TGCAGTGCTAGTTTCAGACCAGAGACCCAGTACTTC; CDR3: CSASFRPETQYF
V: TRBV7-9; J: TRBJ2-2; D: .; size: many; DNA: TGTGCCAGCAGCCTCGGGGCGAACACCGGGGAGCTGTTTTTT; CDR3: CASSLGANTGELFF
V: TRBV2; J: TRBJ1-6; D: .; size: many; DNA: TGTGCCAGCGCCGAGGAACTTCATCGGCTCTCACCCCTCCACTTT; CDR3: CASAEELHRLSPLHF
V: TRBV19; J: TRBJ1-5; D: TRBD1; size: many; DNA: TGTGCCAGTAGTGTTCAGGGGACAGGGAGAAATCAGCCCCAGCATTTT; CDR3: CASSVQGTGRNQPQHF
V: TRBV5-1; J: TRBJ2-3; D: .; size: few; DNA: TGCGCCAGCAGCTTGGTTTCGACCGCAGATACGCAGTATTTT; CDR3: CASSLVSTADTQYF
V: TRBV12-3/TRBV12-4; J: TRBJ1-2; D: .; size: many; DNA: TGTGCCAGCAGTCCGACCCGGGCTTTTGCCTATGGCTACACCTTC; CDR3: CASSPTRAFAYGYTF
V: TRBV5-1; J: TRBJ1-5; D: .; size: many; DNA: TGCGCCAGCAGCTTGGCGGGGGGCCGTAGCAATCAGCCCCAGCATTTT; CDR3: CASSLAGGRSNQPQHF
V: TRBV4-3; J: TRBJ2-7; D: .; size: many; DNA: TGCGCCAGCAGCCAAGATCGATCTAGCGTATCGCGGTACTTC; CDR3: CASSQDRSSVSRYF
V: TRBV19; J: TRBJ2-5; D: TRBD1; size: few; DNA: TGTGCCAGTAGTATCGGACAGGGTCACGAGACCCAGTACTTC; CDR3: CASSIGQGHETQYF